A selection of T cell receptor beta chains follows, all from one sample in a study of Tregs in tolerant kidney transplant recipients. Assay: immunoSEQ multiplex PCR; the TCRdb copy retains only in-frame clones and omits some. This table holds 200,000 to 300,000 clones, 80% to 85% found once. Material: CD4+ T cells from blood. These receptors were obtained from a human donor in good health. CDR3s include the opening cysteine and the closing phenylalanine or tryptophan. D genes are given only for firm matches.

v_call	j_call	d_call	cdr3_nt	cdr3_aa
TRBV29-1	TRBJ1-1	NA	TGCAGCGTTGAAGTCCTGGGGCAAGGGAACACTGAAGCTTTCTTT	CSVEVLGQGNTEAFF
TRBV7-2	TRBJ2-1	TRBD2	TGTGCCAGCAGCCTTACTAGCGGGCGCCGCTCCTACAATGAGCAGTTCTTC	CASSLTSGRRSYNEQFF
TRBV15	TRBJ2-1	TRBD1	TGTGCCACCAGCAGAGATGGGGGACAGGGTCCGATTTGGGATAAGTTCTTC	CATSRDGGQGPIWDKFF
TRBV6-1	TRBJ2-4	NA	TGTGCCAGCAGTGGTACTTACAGGGCTTTAGCCAAAAACATTCAGTACTTC	CASSGTYRALAKNIQYF
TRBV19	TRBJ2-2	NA	TGTGCCAGTACAAAAGGACGCTGGAACACCGGGGAGCTGTTTTTT	CASTKGRWNTGELFF
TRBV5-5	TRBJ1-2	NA	TGTGCCAGCAGCTTGATCGCGGGTTCCACTAACTATGGCTACACCTTC	CASSLIAGSTNYGYTF
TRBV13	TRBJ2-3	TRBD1	TGTGCCAGCAGCCTCGGACAGGGGGCATATACGCAGTATTTT	CASSLGQGAYTQYF
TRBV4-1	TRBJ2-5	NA	TGCGCCAGCAGCCAAGCTGGGTCTCGGGAGACCCAGTACTTC	CASSQAGSRETQYF
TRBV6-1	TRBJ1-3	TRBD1	TGTGCCAGCAGTGAAACCGGGACAGGGGTTGGAAACACCATATATTTT	CASSETGTGVGNTIYF
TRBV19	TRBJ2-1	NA	TGTGCCAGTACGGAGGGGGGGCCTATAAATGAGCAGTTCTTC	CASTEGGPINEQFF
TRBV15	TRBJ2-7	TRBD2	TGTGCCACCAGCAGAGATACGCGGTCGGGGGGGCCGACTTCCGAGCAGTACTTC	CATSRDTRSGGPTSEQYF
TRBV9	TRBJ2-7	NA	TGTGCCAGCAGCCCCCGGGGGAGCTCCTACGAGCAGTACTTC	CASSPRGSSYEQYF
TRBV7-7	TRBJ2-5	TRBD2	TGTGCTAGCAGCTTTACTAGCGGGGTAGAGACCCAGTACTTC	CASSFTSGVETQYF
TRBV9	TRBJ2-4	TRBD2	TGTGCCAGCAGCGTAGGGGGAGGGAGGAACATTCAGTACTTC	CASSVGGGRNIQYF